This T cell receptor beta chain was identified in a study of T cell repertoires in cytomegalovirus infection (dated by TCRdb to the late 2010s). Study-level background: Alongside well-studied HLA-B-restricted epitopes, the peptide stimulations were aimed at recently identified HLA-C-restricted CMV epitopes, whose presentation resists viral immunomodulation. The HLA type of each donor mattered for the analysis, because public TCR beta signatures pointed to carriage of CMV infection along with the matching HLA type.

Trimming removed 7 bases from V and 0 bases from J, leaving 17 bases between the germline ends. From the germline V gene, CDR1 is MNHNS and CDR2 is SASEGT. Measured from the cysteine to the phenylalanine, the CDR3 is 16 residues long. The entry retains the CDR3 DNA only, 48 bases that are in frame from base 1. This sample's treatment or condition label indicates: in vitro stimulation with specific CMV peptide epitopes to enrich CMV-specific T cells. A note on this clonotype: No antigen is known for it. No base-level quality is on record; no much larger clone is a single base apart.

The sequencer was an Illumina HiSeq 1500. The raw public data were reprocessed by TCRdb itself: fastp quality trimming at Q25, MiXCR clonotype calling, in-frame beta chains only. Rows are unified per CDR3 protein, each entry keeping the most common DNA and genes. In all, the sample holds about 900,000 distinct CDR3 sequences, and approximately 31% of those were seen once. The biggest ten clones account for about an eighth of the sample. What the study reported, not specific to this receptor: The ex vivo response was dominated by HLA-C-restricted CMV-specific TCR beta clonotypes, which also provided the single most frequent clonotype in two of eight donors. Cumulative frequency of public TCR beta family members discriminated carriers of CMV infection plus the relevant HLA type in this cohort and an independent approximately 400-donor cohort.

This clonotype originated in a human donor in good health (CMV status not recorded). Some clones in this sample may be carry-over from other donors' samples. The specimen was cultured CD8+ T cells from PBMCs, collected from culture after CMV antigen stimulation. The chain joins TRBV6-1 to TRBJ2-3; the best D guess is TRBD2, with 6 bases matching. The CDR3 in this case is CASTHVAVDSTDTQYF. The sequenced DNA is TGTGCCAGCACCCACGTAGCGGTGGATAGCACAGATACGCAGTATTTT.